The source of this T cell receptor beta chain is a study of blood T cell repertoires in COVID-19. Background on the study: Whether acute or convalescent, the COVID-19 samples came from the United States, Italy and Spain. PBMCs, B-cell-depleted T cells, or T cells were the source of the cDNA or gDNA that made up the material.

This CDR3 spans 10 amino acids. Only one count was recorded for this clone. Study processing details: Cell counts per sample came from amplifying reference gene primers. Profiled with immunoSEQ multiplex PCR; TCRdb holds only in-frame clones, not every one. The V and J calls and clone size are taken from that table; D and trimming were inferred from the DNA. The data hold roughly 80,000 clones, with around 79% observed a single time. V usage is TRBV21-1 and J usage is TRBJ2-7; the table gives TRBD1 as D, unverified against the DNA. TRBV21-1 is listed as a pseudogene. Sequencing was done on a sample of peripheral blood. The sequence came from an elderly man with acute or convalescent COVID-19. The CDR3 coding sequence is TGTGCCAGCAGAGGGGTCCGCCAGTACTTC. Translation gives CASRGVRQYF.